This T cell receptor beta chain came from a study of control samples from healthy donors and cancer patients. Trimming cost V 7 bases and J 4 bases, with 19 bases left between them. CDR1 and CDR2 from the germline V gene are LNHNV and YYDKDF (reference sequence). CDR3 length: 15 residues. This clone was observed once. Measured with immunoSEQ multiplex PCR; TCRdb has only the in-frame clones, and not every one. The sample gives roughly 130,000 clones, roughly 92% of which show up once; approximately 10% is in the top ten. J is TRBJ1-2 and V is TRBV15; no definite D call. Input material: blood. This clonotype originated in a man between 25 and 39 years old in good health. CDR3 in DNA: TGTGCCACCAAATTAGATAAGGCGAAACCCTATGGCTACACCTTC. It translates to CATKLDKAKPYGYTF.